One sample yielded the 31 T cell receptor beta chains listed below, sequenced in a study of control samples from healthy donors and cancer patients. Clones were read by immunoSEQ multiplex PCR, and TCRdb kept only the in-frame ones, dropping some. In the table there are about 130,000 clones, over 85% of which are singletons. The sequencing sample was made of blood. The receptors come from a man younger than 35 in good health.

The chain recombines TRBV5-4 with TRBJ1-1; TRBD1 matches at 9 bases. Trimming took 0 bases from V and 5 from J; bases not matched to a gene: 5. The length of the CDR3 is 15 residues. The germline CDR1 and CDR2 sequences are SGHNT and YYREEE (reference sequence). CDR3 sequence: CASSLAGQGLTEAFF. The CDR3 coding sequence is TGTGCCAGCAGCTTGGCCGGACAGGGGTTAACTGAAGCTTTCTTT.

The chain joins TRBV19 to TRBJ1-2; 9 bases map to TRBD1. The CDR3 has 15 amino acids. V lost 3 bases and J lost 2; bases outside the gene matches: 4. Germline loops: CDR1 LNHDA, CDR2 SQIVND (reference sequence). This CDR3 reads CASSIGGQGNYGYTF. CDR3 coding DNA: TGTGCCAGTAGTATCGGGGGACAGGGAAACTATGGCTACACCTTC.

This clone was seen only once. The rearrangement uses TRBV2 and TRBJ1-1; a weak D match, TRBD1 (6 bases). Germline V gene sequence: CDR1 SNHLY, CDR2 FYNNEI. This CDR3 contains 14 residues. V lost 2 bases to trimming and J lost 3 bases, with 10 bases between them. CDR3 DNA sequence: TGTGCCAGCAGTGAAAGGGGGGCTTACACTGAAGCTTTCTTT. Protein: CASSERGAYTEAFF.

The V call is TRBV14, the J call TRBJ1-2; D is perhaps TRBD1 (6 bases). The CDR3 runs 16 residues. The germline CDR1 and CDR2 sequences are SGHDN and FVKESK. Trimming took off 0 bases at V and 5 bases at J, with 16 bases between the two ends. The CDR3 reads CASSQDLDSTSYGYTF. CDR3 DNA sequence: TGTGCCAGCAGCCAAGATTTGGACAGCACGTCATATGGCTACACCTTC.

At least ten counts were recorded for this clone. V and J are TRBV20-1 and TRBJ1-1, with D uncertain. Per germline, CDR1 DFQATT and CDR2 SNEGSKA (reference sequence). This CDR3 contains 11 residues. V was shortened by 2 bases and J by 8 bases, with 9 bases between the two germline ends. The DNA for the CDR3 is TGCAGTGCTAGATCGGCGGAAGAAGCTTTCTTT. Its translation is CSARSAEEAFF.

This chain uses TRBV6-5 with TRBJ1-6; D possibly corresponds to TRBD1 (5 bases). Trimming stripped 0 bases from V and 9 bases from J, with 12 bases between. There are 15 residues in the CDR3. Germline V gene lookup returns CDR1 MNHEY and CDR2 SVGAGI. CDR3 residues: CASSYSQGDFSPLHF. The CDR3 DNA sequence: TGTGCCAGCAGTTACTCGCAGGGTGATTTTTCACCCCTCCACTTT.

The chain employs TRBV7-2 and TRBJ1-5; 7 positions agree with TRBD1. The CDR3 runs 16 residues. The germline CDR1 and CDR2 sequences are SGHTA and FQGNSA. Germline trimming cut 3 bases from V and 0 bases from J; bases unmatched to any gene: 5. The CDR3 bases are TGTGCCAGCAGCTTGAAGGGGGCTTATAGCAATCAGCCCCAGCATTTT. Protein sequence: CASSLKGAYSNQPQHF.

The chain uses TRBV5-4 and TRBJ2-5; 8 positions match TRBD2. CDR1 SGHNT and CDR2 YYREEE come from the germline V gene (reference sequence). This CDR3 contains 15 residues. The trim removed 1 base at V and 4 bases at J, leaving 6 bases unmatched. The CDR3 DNA reads as TGTGCCAGCAGCTTGCGGGGGGGGCTTCCAGAGACCCAGTACTTC. It encodes CASSLRGGLPETQYF.

The rearrangement links TRBV5-6 to TRBJ2-3; D unresolved. V was cut by 0 bases and J by 4 bases, with 9 bases left in between. The CDR3 runs 14 residues. Germline V gene data show CDR1 as SGHDT and CDR2 as YYEEEE. CDR3 sequence reads: CASSLVGVADTQYF. The CDR3 DNA follows: TGTGCCAGCAGCTTGGTTGGAGTAGCAGATACGCAGTATTTT.

This chain connects TRBV6-5 to TRBJ2-1, with 9 bases lining up with TRBD2. With 6 bases clipped from V and 12 bases from J, the junction kept 6 bases outside the gene matches. In germline, CDR1 is MNHEY, CDR2 SVGAGI. The CDR3 extends over 12 amino acids. The DNA for the CDR3 is TGTGCCAGCAGCCGCGGGGGGGCAGGGCAGTTCTTC. Amino acid sequence: CASSRGGAGQFF.

The gene calls are TRBV27 and TRBJ1-5, with D possibly TRBD1 on 6 matching bases. In germline, CDR1 is MNHEY, CDR2 SMNVEV (reference sequence). Trimming shortened V by 6 bases and J by 4 bases, and 16 bases separated the two germline ends. CDR3 size: 15 residues. Written as DNA, the CDR3 is TGTGCCAGCAGCCCCGCCACAGGGTATAATCAGCCCCAGCATTTT. Its translation: CASSPATGYNQPQHF.

V usage is TRBV30 and J usage is TRBJ2-3; D remains unclear. CDR1 and CDR2 (germline): GTSNPN, SVGIG (reference sequence). The germline V and J ends were trimmed by 4 bases and 1 base, with 6 bases remaining between them. There are 12 residues in the CDR3. CDR3: CAWNLGTDTQYF. The CDR3 DNA is TGTGCCTGGAATTTGGGCACAGATACGCAGTATTTT.

CDR3 in DNA: TGTGCCAGTAGTTCAGGGGCCTACGAGCAGTACTTC. Protein product: CASSSGAYEQYF. This chain joins TRBV19 and TRBJ2-7, with a weak D call TRBD1 (6 bases). Germline CDR1 LNHDA, CDR2 SQIVND (reference sequence). The length of the CDR3 is 12 residues. V dropped 5 bases and J dropped 2 bases, with 7 bases sitting between them.

The chain has TRBV5-1 and TRBJ2-1; 14 nucleotides match TRBD2. With V trimmed by 4 bases and J by 5 bases, 11 bases remained unmatched. The length of the CDR3 is 18 residues. Germline CDR1 SGHRS, CDR2 YFSETQ. The CDR3 DNA is TGCGCCAGCAGCATTCGGACTAGCGGGGGGCCGACCCACAATGAGCAGTTCTTC. Its protein product is CASSIRTSGGPTHNEQFF.

The rearrangement uses TRBV20-1 and TRBJ2-7; D remains ambiguous. Looked up from germline, CDR1 is DFQATT and CDR2 is SNEGSKA (reference sequence). Trimming shortened V by 3 bases and J by 2 bases, and 8 bases separated the two germline ends. There are 12 residues in the CDR3. This CDR3 reads CSASSTTYEQYF. In DNA, the CDR3 is TGCAGTGCTAGTTCCACAACCTACGAGCAGTACTTC.

The V gene is TRBV3-1 (or the pseudogene TRBV3-2), the J gene TRBJ1-5; D remains unclear. The V gene lost 1 base and the J gene lost 4 bases, with 26 bases spanning the gap. Looked up from germline, CDR1 is LGHDT and CDR2 is YNNKEL (reference sequence). The CDR3 contains 20 residues. The DNA of the CDR3 is TGTGCCAGCAGCCAAGTAGGGCCTGGGGAGAACCTCAATATAAATCAGCCCCAGCATTTT. Encoded protein: CASSQVGPGENLNINQPQHF.

CDR3 residues: CASSIDLPSSTEQFF. The CDR3 DNA sequence: TGTGCCAGTAGTATAGATCTCCCCTCCTCTACGGAGCAGTTCTTC. The J gene is TRBJ2-1, the V gene TRBV19; D is uncertain. There are 15 residues in the CDR3. V lost 0 bases and J 10 bases, leaving 16 bases between the germline ends. Germline CDR1 and CDR2: LNHDA and SQIVND (reference sequence).

The CDR3 reads CASSIYCRGGYNEKLFF. The CDR3, as DNA: TGTGCCAGTAGTATTTATTGCAGGGGGGGATATAATGAAAAACTGTTTTTT. The rearrangement uses TRBV19 and TRBJ1-4, with 7 bases that match TRBD1. The germline V gene encodes CDR1 LNHDA and CDR2 SQIVND (reference sequence). CDR3 length equals 17 residues. V lost 3 bases to trimming and J lost 4 bases; unmatched junction nucleotides: 11.

V is TRBV11-2 and J is TRBJ2-1; 12 bases fit TRBD2. J gave up 6 bases and V 4 bases, and 7 bases lay outside the gene matches. CDR3 length: 16 amino acids. Germline lookup yields CDR1 SGHAT and CDR2 FQNNGV. CDR3: CASSSQKTSGGNEQFF. CDR3 bases: TGTGCCAGCAGCTCCCAGAAGACTAGCGGGGGCAATGAGCAGTTCTTC.

CDR3 loop: CASSLNGKGWGYTF. The DNA for the CDR3 is TGTGCCAGCAGTTTAAACGGGAAAGGATGGGGCTACACCTTC. This chain connects TRBV27 to TRBJ1-2, with unresolved D. The CDR3 totals 14 residues. Trimming left V 2 bases short and J 8 bases short, with 15 bases between. Germline CDR1 reads MNHEY; CDR2 reads SMNVEV (reference sequence).

The rearrangement uses TRBV5-1 and TRBJ2-5, with TRBD2 matching over 9 bases. Unmatched junction bases numbered 29, after V lost 1 base and J lost 13 bases. Germline CDR1 SGHRS, CDR2 YFSETQ. CDR3 length: 20 residues. CDR3 bases: TGCGCCAGCAGCTTGAGCCCACCGAAACTAAAAGCGGGGGGAAGCCAAGAGGGGTACTTC. Translated, it gives CASSLSPPKLKAGGSQEGYF.

The gene calls are TRBV30 and TRBJ1-1; no firm D call. The ends were cut back, 3 bases at V and 5 bases at J, with 13 bases in the middle. Germline CDR1 and CDR2: GTSNPN and SVGIG (reference sequence). CDR3 length: 13 residues. The CDR3, as DNA: TGTGCCTGGAGCCTCGACCTGAGGACTGAAGCTTTCTTT. Protein product: CAWSLDLRTEAFF.

The V and J genes are TRBV16 and TRBJ2-2; D unresolved. The germline V gene has CDR1 KGHSY and CDR2 FQNENV. V was trimmed by 0 bases and J by 6 bases, leaving 5 bases between them. This CDR3 is 13 amino acids long. CDR3 in DNA: TGTGCCAGCAGCCAATCATCTGCCGGGGAGCTGTTTTTT. Translation gives CASSQSSAGELFF.

This chain joins TRBV6-4 and TRBJ1-1, with D tentatively TRBD1 (5 bases). This CDR3 is 14 amino acids long. The V end lost 4 bases, the J end lost 5 bases, and 14 bases lay between the germline ends. The germline CDR1 and CDR2 sequences are MRHNA and SNTAGT. CDR3 sequence reads: CASSVRAGGTEAFF. For the CDR3, the DNA is TGTGCCAGCAGTGTAAGGGCCGGGGGGACTGAAGCTTTCTTT.

The chain joins TRBV24-1 to TRBJ2-3, with 7 bases that match TRBD2. The CDR3 extends over 14 amino acids. Losses at the gene ends were 6 bases for V and 6 bases for J; bases not matched to a gene: 8. Germline CDR1 and CDR2: KGHDR and SFDVKD. The CDR3 coding sequence is TGTGCCACCAGTCGGGGGGATAGGGGCGATACGCAGTATTTT. The encoded protein is CATSRGDRGDTQYF.

V and J are TRBV27 and TRBJ1-2; no reliable D call. Germline assignment: CDR1 MNHEY and CDR2 SMNVEV (reference sequence). V gave up 11 bases and J gave up 8 bases, with 21 bases separating them. The CDR3 sequence is 13 residues long. The CDR3 reads CAFESSAVRGYTF. CDR3 nucleotide sequence: TGTGCCTTTGAATCGAGCGCGGTGCGGGGCTACACCTTC.

This chain connects TRBV5-4 to TRBJ2-6; D may be TRBD1 (5 bases). V was pared by 0 bases and J by 4 bases, with 11 bases between. Germline V gene sequence: CDR1 SGHNT, CDR2 YYREEE (reference sequence). This CDR3 spans 16 amino acids. The CDR3 DNA sequence: TGTGCCAGCAGCTTGGACAGGCCTGCCGGGGCCAACGTCCTGACTTTC. Its translation is CASSLDRPAGANVLTF.

CDR3: CASSEVGRQGADTQYF. DNA for the CDR3: TGTGCCAGCAGTGAAGTGGGCCGACAGGGAGCGGATACGCAGTATTTT. The chain is built from TRBV6-1 and TRBJ2-3; 7 bases are shared with TRBD1. The V gene's germline CDR1 is MNHNS and CDR2 SASEGT. CDR3 length: 16 amino acids. V lost 1 base, J lost 6 bases, and 10 bases stayed unmatched.

The chain combines TRBV5-6 with TRBJ1-6, with TRBD1 matching over 11 bases. The CDR3 has 16 residues. The ends lost 4 bases at V and 0 bases at J; junction bases unmatched: 0. From germline, CDR1 is SGHDT and CDR2 YYEEEE. The CDR3 bases are TGTGCCAGCAGCGGGACAGGGGGCTCCTATAATTCACCCCTCCACTTT. Protein sequence: CASSGTGGSYNSPLHF.

The chain uses TRBV7-3 and TRBJ1-1; 9 bases agree with TRBD1. This CDR3 contains 13 residues. Trimming removed 5 bases from V and 5 bases from J; junction bases left unmatched: 3. CDR1 SGHTA and CDR2 FQGTGA come from the germline V gene. This CDR3 is CASSPQGATEAFF. The CDR3 DNA follows: TGTGCCAGCAGCCCACAGGGGGCTACTGAAGCTTTCTTT. Combining the CDR3 with reference TRBV7-3 and TRBJ1-1 gives the whole variable domain GAGVSQTPSNKVTEKGKYVELRCDPISGHTALYWYRQSLGQGPEFLIYFQGTGAADDSGLPNDRFFAVRPEGSVSTLKIQRTERGDSAVYLCASSPQGATEAFFGQGTRLTVV.

The CDR3 bases are TGTGCCAGCAGCAGGGGCCCAAATGAAAAACTGTTTTTT. Its protein is CASSRGPNEKLFF. This chain joins TRBV6-4 and TRBJ1-4; weak D call: TRBD1 (6 bases). V was shortened by 6 bases and J by 5 bases, with 10 bases between the two germline ends. The germline V gene has CDR1 MRHNA and CDR2 SNTAGT. The CDR3 runs 13 residues.